Shown below are 18 T cell receptor beta chains from a single sample sequenced in a study of blood T cell repertoires in COVID-19. Profiled with immunoSEQ multiplex PCR; TCRdb holds only in-frame clones, not every one. In the table there are some 340,000 clones, roughly nine tenths of which are singletons. Sample: PBMCs or T cells enriched from blood (not recorded which). The receptors derive from a woman between 25 and 40 years old who had been exposed to COVID-19.

The J gene is TRBJ2-3, the V gene TRBV6-4; 8 bases line up with TRBD1. CDR3 length equals 16 residues. Germline CDR1 MRHNA, CDR2 SNTAGT. The J segment lost 0 bases and the V segment lost 10 bases, leaving 12 bases of the junction unmatched. CDR3 sequence (DNA): TGTGCCATCTGGGGACAGGATTTACCTAGCACAGATACGCAGTATTTT. It translates to CAIWGQDLPSTDTQYF.

This clone was detected only a few times. V and J are TRBV28 and TRBJ1-2; D remains unclear. Germline V gene sequence: CDR1 MDHEN, CDR2 SYDVKM. V gave up 6 bases and J gave up 0 bases, with 8 bases separating them. The CDR3 has 13 residues. The CDR3 sequence is CASRRVSNYGYTF. In nucleotides, the CDR3 is TGTGCCAGCAGGCGGGTATCTAACTATGGCTACACCTTC.

CDR3 sequence: CASRRVLHSGNTIYF. CDR3 sequence (DNA): TGTGCCAGTAGGCGGGTCCTTCATTCTGGAAACACCATATATTTT. This chain connects TRBV19 to TRBJ1-3, with unresolved D. Trimming cost V 6 bases and J 1 base, with 13 bases left between them. This CDR3 is built from 15 residues. Germline V lookup: CDR1 LNHDA, CDR2 SQIVND (reference sequence).

The rearrangement joins TRBV30 to TRBJ1-1, with a weak D call TRBD1 (5 bases). This CDR3 is 13 amino acids long. The germline CDR1 and CDR2 sequences are GTSNPN and SVGIG (reference sequence). Trimming left V 4 bases short and J 1 base short, with 10 bases between. The CDR3 DNA reads TGTGCCTGGACCCGACAGCAGAACACTGAAGCTTTCTTT. Amino acid sequence: CAWTRQQNTEAFF.

The chain employs TRBV6-5 and TRBJ1-3; possibly TRBD1 for D (6 bases). There are 14 residues in the CDR3. Trimming left V 7 bases short and J 7 bases short, with 17 bases between. Germline V gene sequence: CDR1 MNHEY, CDR2 SVGAGI. The CDR3 DNA reads as TGTGCCAGCAAACCTAGACAGGAGCGGAACACCATATATTTT. Its protein is CASKPRQERNTIYF.

In this sample, this clone turned up once. This chain's CDR3 is CASSQGWGETQYF. The CDR3, as DNA: TGTGCCAGCAGCCAGGGTTGGGGAGAGACCCAGTACTTC. The V and J genes are TRBV5-6 and TRBJ2-5; the D gene is possibly TRBD1 (5 bases). CDR1 and CDR2 (germline): SGHDT, YYEEEE. V lost 4 bases and J 4 bases, leaving 11 bases between the germline ends. This CDR3 spans 13 amino acids.

The chain uses TRBV6-5 and TRBJ2-3; D gene unclear. The V and J ends lost 4 bases and 4 bases respectively, with 12 bases between them. CDR1 is MNHEY and CDR2 is SVGAGI in the germline V gene. The CDR3 totals 14 residues. The CDR3 region is CASSSPSVADTQYF. The CDR3 nucleotides are TGTGCCAGCAGTTCCCCAAGCGTGGCAGATACGCAGTATTTT.

This chain joins TRBV11-2 and TRBJ1-6; D gene uncertain. The CDR3 spans 16 residues. The V gene's germline CDR1 is SGHAT and CDR2 FQNNGV. Deletions cut 4 bases from V and 4 bases from J, with 14 bases between. The CDR3 protein is CASSSGRGAYNSPLHF. CDR3 in DNA: TGTGCCAGCAGCTCCGGACGGGGAGCGTATAATTCACCCCTCCACTTT.

The chain is built from TRBV27 and TRBJ2-7; D not resolved. The CDR3 length is 13 residues. Trimming stripped 6 bases from V and 5 bases from J, with 14 bases between. Germline values: CDR1 MNHEY, CDR2 SMNVEV (reference sequence). The CDR3 is CASSPELADEQYF. DNA of the CDR3: TGTGCCAGCAGCCCCGAGTTAGCCGACGAGCAGTACTTC.

In its sample, this clone was seen a few times. The chain couples TRBV4-2 to TRBJ1-2; D gene uncertain. Germline V gene sequence: CDR1 LGHNA, CDR2 YNFKEQ. V was cut by 4 bases and J by 5 bases, with 23 bases left in between. This CDR3 spans 17 amino acids. The CDR3 DNA reads TGTGCCAGCAGCCTTAGTCTTATCCGGGAGCAGGCATATGGCTACACCTTC. This translates into CASSLSLIREQAYGYTF.

The chain uses TRBV2 and TRBJ1-4; 12 positions match TRBD1. Germline CDR1 SNHLY, CDR2 FYNNEI. There are 16 residues in the CDR3. V gave up 8 bases and J gave up 3 bases; unmatched junction bases: 7. DNA for the CDR3: TGTGCCAGCCTCCGGGACAGGGGGCTCTCTAATGAAAAACTGTTTTTT. This sequence encodes CASLRDRGLSNEKLFF. Full variable domain (missing parts from reference TRBV2 and TRBJ1-4): EPEVTQTPSHQVTQMGQEVILRCVPISNHLYFYWYRQILGQKVEFLVSFYNNEISEKSEIFDDQFSVERPDGSNFTLKIRSTKLEDSAMYFCASLRDRGLSNEKLFFGSGTQLSVL.

The DNA of the CDR3 is TGTGCCAGCAGCCTAGGACAACACACCGGGGAGCTGTTTTTT. This sequence encodes CASSLGQHTGELFF. The chain is built from TRBV5-4 and TRBJ2-2; D may be TRBD1 (5 bases). From germline, CDR1 is SGHNT and CDR2 YYREEE (reference sequence). The CDR3 is 14 amino acids. V gave up 4 bases and J gave up 3 bases, with 10 bases separating them.

The chain combines TRBV4-2 with TRBJ1-6, with 8 bases matching TRBD1. This CDR3 region has 14 residues. V was pared by 2 bases and J by 10 bases, with 4 bases of the junction left unmatched. CDR1 LGHNA and CDR2 YNFKEQ come from the germline V gene. CDR3: CASSQPGGESPLHF. CDR3 sequence (DNA): TGTGCCAGCAGCCAACCAGGGGGCGAATCACCCCTCCACTTT.

The chain's CDR3 is CASSQDTVRSEQFF. The CDR3 nucleotides are TGTGCCAGCAGCCAAGATACGGTTCGGTCTGAGCAGTTCTTC. The chain is built from TRBV14 and TRBJ2-1, with D unclear. This CDR3 is built from 14 residues. The germline CDR1 and CDR2 sequences are SGHDN and FVKESK. Trimming removed 0 bases at V and 9 bases at J, with 12 bases between.

The chain recombines TRBV27 with TRBJ2-2; D possibly corresponds to TRBD2 (5 bases). The CDR3 extends over 15 amino acids. Trimming took 7 bases from V and 0 from J, leaving 12 bases between them. CDR1 is MNHEY, CDR2 SMNVEV, per germline (reference sequence). The CDR3 region has the DNA TGTGCCAGCACCCTGGGAGAGTCGAACACCGGGGAGCTGTTTTTT. Amino acid sequence: CASTLGESNTGELFF.

The gene calls are TRBV28 and TRBJ2-5; the match to TRBD1 covers 9 bases. The CDR3 has 15 amino acids. The germline gives CDR1 MDHEN, CDR2 SYDVKM. The J segment lost 9 bases and the V segment lost 5 bases, leaving 13 bases of the junction unmatched. CDR3 region: CASSPDRGIVESQYF. Here the CDR3 DNA reads TGTGCCAGCAGTCCGGACAGGGGAATAGTGGAGTCCCAGTACTTC.

The rearrangement joins TRBV2 to TRBJ2-7; 10 bases map to TRBD1. The CDR3 sequence is 15 residues long. The V gene end was trimmed by 1 base and the J gene end by 2 bases; junction bases not matched to a gene: 2. CDR1 SNHLY and CDR2 FYNNEI come from the germline V gene. As DNA, the CDR3 is TGTGCCAGCAGTGAAGGGGACAGGGGCCCCTACGAGCAGTACTTC. Protein: CASSEGDRGPYEQYF.

The gene calls are TRBV6-5 and TRBJ1-2; the D gene is possibly TRBD1 (6 bases). The V end was cut by 7 bases, the J end by 5 bases, with 14 bases between. This CDR3 has 13 residues. The germline CDR1 and CDR2 sequences are MNHEY and SVGAGI. The CDR3 reads CASIFDRPYGYTF. The CDR3 DNA is TGTGCCAGCATTTTCGACAGGCCTTATGGCTACACCTTC.